The 22 T cell receptor beta chains given below trace back to one sample, sequenced in a study of blood T cells in healthy people across ages (dated by TCRdb to 2015 to 2017). The protocol used for the library was 5' RACE. A second PCR of about 6 to 12 cycles was run with a J-beta primer mix and a sample-barcoded 5' primer. Through fastp at Q25 and MiXCR, TCRdb rebuilt clones from the public reads, retaining in-frame beta chains. Rows matching on CDR3 protein sequence are summarized as one entry with the most common DNA and genes. The sample table lists some 1.8 million distinct CDR3 sequences, roughly 43% of them with a count of one. The ten largest account for 23% of the sample. The material sequenced was blood. The receptors originated from a human donor in good health.

This clonotype came up a few times. The chain recombines TRBV7-8 with TRBJ1-1, with D possibly matching TRBD1 (6 bases). V was trimmed by 2 bases and J by 8 bases, leaving 15 bases between them. Germline V lookup: CDR1 SGHVS, CDR2 FQNEAQ. The CDR3 has 14 amino acids. The CDR3 loop is CASSLYRVTSEAFF. Here the CDR3 DNA reads TGTGCCAGCAGCTTATACAGGGTTACATCCGAAGCTTTCTTT. The variable domain in full, completed from reference TRBV7-8 and TRBJ1-1, reads GAGVSQSPRYKVAKRGQDVALRCDPISGHVSLFWYQQALGQGPEFLTYFQNEAQLDKSGLPSDRFFAERPEGSVSTLKIQRTQQEDSAVYLCASSLYRVTSEAFFGQGTRLTVV.

The gene calls are TRBV20-1 and TRBJ2-3, with D perhaps matching TRBD1 (6 bases). Per germline, CDR1 DFQATT and CDR2 SNEGSKA (reference sequence). CDR3 size: 15 residues. Between the trimmed V and J ends, which lost 4 bases and 0 bases, there was a span of 14 bases. The CDR3 loop reads CSATLTGSSTDTQYF. The DNA of the CDR3 is TGCAGTGCTACTCTGACAGGCTCTAGCACAGATACGCAGTATTTT.

On this clonotype: A single base separates this from a much larger clone, so it may be a read error. The V and J genes are TRBV29-1 and TRBJ2-6, with D perhaps matching TRBD1 (5 bases). Looked up from germline, CDR1 is SQVTM and CDR2 is ANQGSEA. CDR3 length equals 16 residues. The CDR3 nucleotides read TGCAGCGTTGTGATCGTGGCCGACTCTGGGGCCAACGTCCGGACTTTC. Its protein product is CSVVIVADSGANVRTF.

The chain combines TRBV6-2 or TRBV6-3 with TRBJ2-5; no clear D gene. This CDR3 contains 11 residues. Per the germline V gene, CDR1 is MNHEY and CDR2 is SVGEGT. Trimming took 4 bases from V and 10 from J, leaving 10 bases between them. CDR3 sequence reads: CASSFTEVQYF. The CDR3 nucleotides read TGTGCCAGCAGTTTCACAGAGGTCCAGTACTTC.

The chain has TRBV5-1 and TRBJ2-3; maybe TRBD2 (5 bases). CDR3 length: 14 amino acids. Germline CDR1 is SGHRS and CDR2 is YFSETQ. The V end was cut by 3 bases, the J end by 4 bases, with 12 bases between. The CDR3 here is CASSSRVGADTQYF. Written as DNA, the CDR3 is TGCGCCAGCAGCTCGAGGGTTGGCGCAGATACGCAGTATTTT. The full variable domain, with the rest looked up from reference TRBV5-1 and TRBJ2-3, is KAGVTQTPRYLIKTRGQQVTLSCSPISGHRSVSWYQQTPGQGLQFLFEYFSETQRNKGNFPGRFSGRQFSNSRSEMNVSTLELGDSALYLCASSSRVGADTQYFGPGTRLTVL.

The J gene is TRBJ2-3, the V gene TRBV5-6; 9 positions agree with TRBD1. The CDR3 runs to 14 residues. V dropped 4 bases and J dropped 9; count of bases not matched to a gene: 9. Germline V gives CDR1 SGHDT, CDR2 YYEEEE. This chain's CDR3 is CASSRDRESVTQYF. In DNA, the CDR3 is TGTGCCAGCAGCCGGGACAGGGAATCAGTCACGCAGTATTTT.

The V gene is TRBV20-1, the J gene TRBJ2-5; 8 bases match TRBD1. The DNA end lines up better with TRBJ2-7; the J call may be wrong. The germline gives CDR1 DFQATT, CDR2 SNEGSKA (reference sequence). The length of the CDR3 is 15 residues. The CDR3 loop is CSARDPGQGLGEQYF. CDR3 sequence (DNA): TGCAGTGCTAGAGACCCTGGACAGGGATTGGGCGAGCAGTACTTC.

The chain couples TRBV29-1 to TRBJ1-4; D unclear. Deletions cut 1 base from V and 3 bases from J, with 3 bases between. This CDR3 is built from 12 residues. Germline V gene lookup returns CDR1 SQVTM and CDR2 ANQGSEA. In DNA, the CDR3 is TGCAGCGTTGAAGTCTCTAATGAAAAACTGTTTTTT. Encoded protein: CSVEVSNEKLFF.

The genes are TRBV14 and TRBJ2-6; D call uncertain. This CDR3 comprises 15 residues. Germline CDR1 is SGHDN and CDR2 is FVKESK. With 1 base removed from V and 3 bases from J, the gap between germline ends came to 7 bases. CDR3 in DNA: TGTGCCAGCAGCCAAGTAGCTCATGGGGCCAACGTCCTGACTTTC. Its translation is CASSQVAHGANVLTF.

The table lists this clonotype with a few counts. CDR3 bases: TGTGCCAGCAGTGAATATTTCAGAGGCTCCTACAATGAGCAGTTCTTC. Residues: CASSEYFRGSYNEQFF. This chain uses TRBV25-1 with TRBJ2-1; D gene ambiguous. The CDR3 extends over 16 amino acids. CDR1 is MGHDK and CDR2 is SYGVNS in the germline V gene. V lost 0 bases, J lost 0 bases, and 9 bases lay in between.

This clonotype has a count of ten or more. The genes are TRBV4-3 and TRBJ2-4; D might be TRBD2 (5 bases). Per the germline V gene, CDR1 is LGHNA and CDR2 is YSLEER. With 0 bases removed from V and 5 bases from J, the gap between germline ends came to 17 bases. The CDR3 contains 17 residues. CDR3: CASSQDWTGIAENIQYF. The CDR3 DNA sequence: TGCGCCAGCAGCCAAGATTGGACGGGAATTGCCGAAAACATTCAGTACTTC.

This clonotype showed up just a few times. The genes are TRBV4-1 and TRBJ1-5, with D perhaps TRBD1 (5 bases). Germline CDR1 is MGHRA and CDR2 is YSYEKL. The germline V and J ends were trimmed by 4 bases and 6 bases, with 16 bases remaining between them. This CDR3 is 15 amino acids long. As DNA, the CDR3 is TGCGCCAGCAGCCTTGACAAGGGGCTCGGTCAGCCCCAGCATTTT. Translated: CASSLDKGLGQPQHF.

On this clonotype: The junction departs from germline at one end; a sequencing error may be responsible. CDR3 residues: CASSPVPTGHRRSTGERFF. Written as DNA, the CDR3 is TGTGCCAGCAGTCCCGTCCCTACAGGCCACCGACGATCCACCGGGGAGCGGTTTTTT. This chain connects TRBV6-1 to TRBJ2-2, with D perhaps being TRBD1 or TRBD2 (5 bases each). This CDR3 region has 19 residues. CDR1 and CDR2 from the germline V gene are MNHNS and SASEGT.

The chain is built from TRBV9 and TRBJ2-7; 10 bases align to TRBD2. The CDR3 is 15 residues long. The germline V gene has CDR1 SGDLS and CDR2 YYNGEE. The junction had 4 bases not matched to a gene; V was cut back by 0 bases and J by 4 bases. The CDR3 sequence is CASSVGSGGAYEQYF. CDR3 DNA: TGTGCCAGCAGCGTAGGCAGCGGGGGGGCATACGAGCAGTACTTC. Together with reference TRBV9 and TRBJ2-7, the CDR3 gives the full variable domain: DSGVTQTPKHLITATGQRVTLRCSPRSGDLSVYWYQQSLDQGLQFLIQYYNGEERAKGNILERFSAQQFPDLHSELNLSSLELGDSALYFCASSVGSGGAYEQYFGPGTRLTVT.

The gene calls are TRBV29-1 and TRBJ2-7, with D possibly matching TRBD1 (5 bases). The germline V gene encodes CDR1 SQVTM and CDR2 ANQGSEA. The V end was cut by 3 bases, the J end by 3 bases, with 15 bases between. This CDR3 is built from 14 residues. This CDR3 reads CSVEGSRADYEQYF. The DNA of the CDR3 is TGCAGCGTTGAGGGTAGCAGGGCCGACTACGAGCAGTACTTC.

The chain combines TRBV12-3 or TRBV12-4 with TRBJ2-7, with TRBD1 identical over 9 bases. V gave up 5 bases and J gave up 8 bases; unmatched junction bases: 7. This CDR3 is built from 13 residues. Written as DNA, the CDR3 is TGTGCCAGCAGTCCCCGACAGGGGGATAAGCAGTACTTC. This gives the protein CASSPRQGDKQYF.

This clonotype appeared a few times. This chain's CDR3 is CASSLASGQGTYEQYF. CDR3 sequence (DNA): TGTGCCAGCAGCTTAGCGTCGGGACAGGGTACCTACGAGCAGTACTTC. V usage is TRBV7-8 and J usage is TRBJ2-7; TRBD1 aligns across 9 bases. The germline CDR1 and CDR2 sequences are SGHVS and FQNEAQ. The CDR3 is made up of 16 amino acids. V lost 0 bases to trimming and J lost 2 bases; unmatched junction nucleotides: 5.

The chain employs TRBV2 and TRBJ2-7; the match to TRBD1 covers 7 bases. The length of the CDR3 is 15 residues. Germline lookup yields CDR1 SNHLY and CDR2 FYNNEI. The trim removed 6 bases at V and 2 bases at J, leaving 10 bases unmatched. The CDR3 DNA is TGTGCCAGCAGGAGAGACAGGGCTCCTGCCTACGAGCAGTACTTC. Its protein is CASRRDRAPAYEQYF.

The rearrangement joins TRBV15 to TRBJ2-7; D is possibly TRBD2 (5 bases). This CDR3 is 13 amino acids long. From germline, CDR1 is LNHNV and CDR2 YYDKDF (reference sequence). The ends were cut back, 1 base at V and 7 bases at J, with 11 bases in the middle. The DNA of the CDR3 is TGTGCCACCAGCAGAGCCGACTACAATGAGCAGTACTTC. Translation: CATSRADYNEQYF.

With regard to this clonotype: Mismatch with germline at one junction end may stem from a read error. This sequence joins TRBV7-2 and TRBJ2-3; D is uncertain. The CDR3 is 14 amino acids. The germline CDR1 and CDR2 sequences are SGHTA and FQGNSA. CDR3 loop: CASRPTLTTDTRYF. In DNA, the CDR3 is TGTGCCAGCAGACCCACCCTAACCACAGATACGCGGTATTTT. Full variable domain (outside the CDR3, taken from reference TRBV7-2 and TRBJ2-3): GAGVSQSPSNKVTEKGKDVELRCDPISGHTALYWYRQSLGQGLEFLIYFQGNSAPDKSGLPSDRFSAERTGGSVSTLTIQRTQQEDSAVYLCASRPTLTTDTRYFGPGTRLTVL.

This chain uses TRBV21-1 with TRBJ2-5; the table gives TRBD1 as D, unverified against the DNA. TRBV21-1 is designated a pseudogene. The CDR3 has 16 amino acids. This CDR3 is CASSKKLPGTQETQYF. CDR3 coding DNA: TGTGCCAGCAGCAAGAAATTACCAGGGACCCAAGAGACCCAGTACTTC.

This chain connects TRBV20-1 to TRBJ2-1, with TRBD2 matching over 7 bases. Germline values: CDR1 DFQATT, CDR2 SNEGSKA (reference sequence). The CDR3 extends over 18 amino acids. V lost 0 bases to trimming and J lost 2 bases; unmatched junction nucleotides: 13. CDR3 protein: CSARDPGGGAAAYNEQFF. The CDR3 DNA reads TGCAGTGCTAGAGACCCGGGGGGAGGGGCAGCGGCCTACAATGAGCAGTTCTTC.